Detailed here is one T cell receptor (beta chain). These data originate in a study of blood T cell repertoires in COVID-19. Looking at the study overall: In each case, the material was cDNA or gDNA derived from T cells, B-cell-depleted T cells, or PBMCs.

In the authors' workflow: Scientists estimated how many nucleated cells there were by amplifying reference gene primers. Sequenced by immunoSEQ multiplex PCR; TCRdb stores in-frame clones only, minus some. The DNA was the basis for D and trimming; V, J and clone size are from that table. The data contain approximately 230,000 clones, approximately 79% of them seen just once; the ten biggest clones take up around 3.6%. The receptor comes from a woman in her thirties or forties with active or convalescent COVID-19. Sequenced material: peripheral blood.

The CDR3 loop reads CASSHSWSDDYGYTF. As DNA, the CDR3 is TGTGCCAGCAGCCACTCTTGGAGTGATGACTATGGCTACACCTTC. V is TRBV7-9 and J is TRBJ1-2; unclear D gene. V gave up 5 bases and J gave up 3 bases, with 16 bases separating them. Per the germline V gene, CDR1 is SEHNR and CDR2 is FQNEAQ (reference sequence). The CDR3 spans 15 residues.